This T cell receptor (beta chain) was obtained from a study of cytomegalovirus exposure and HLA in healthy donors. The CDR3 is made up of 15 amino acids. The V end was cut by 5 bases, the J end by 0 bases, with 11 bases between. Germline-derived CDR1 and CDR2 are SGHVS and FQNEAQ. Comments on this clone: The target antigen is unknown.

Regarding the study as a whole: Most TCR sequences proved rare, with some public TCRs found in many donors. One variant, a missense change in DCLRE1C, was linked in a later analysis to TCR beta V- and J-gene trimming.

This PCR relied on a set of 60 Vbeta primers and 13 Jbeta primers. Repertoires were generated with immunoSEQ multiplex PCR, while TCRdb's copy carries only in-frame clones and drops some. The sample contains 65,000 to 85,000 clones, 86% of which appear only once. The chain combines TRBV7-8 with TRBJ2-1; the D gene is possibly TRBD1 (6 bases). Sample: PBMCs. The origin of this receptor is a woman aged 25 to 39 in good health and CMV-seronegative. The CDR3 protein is CASSQTGSSYNEQFF. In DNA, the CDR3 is TGTGCCAGCAGCCAGACAGGTAGCTCCTACAATGAGCAGTTCTTC.